What follows describes a single T cell receptor (beta chain). What it binds is unknown. Possible read error: a much larger clone is one base away. This sample stems from a study of molecular identifiers for immune sequencing clone quantification. Study overall: With replicates, the RNA of about 20,000 or 100,000 naive CD8 cells was split five ways and four were sequenced.

TCRdb ran MiXCR on the PCR reads and lists one entry per CDR3 protein. In the table there are under 650,000 distinct CDR3 sequences, 20% of which are singletons. Looked up from germline, CDR1 is GTSNPN and CDR2 is SVGIG (reference sequence). The CDR3 extends over 12 amino acids. Whole-study results and caveats: Clones exceeding 20 RNA copies carried over 97% of effector molecules but under 1% of naive-cell molecules. Barcodes shared by identical TCR molecules could lead to underestimated sizes of highly expanded clones.

The clonotype comes from a human donor in good health. Some libraries in this study had Jurkat cell RNA spiked in. The chain joins TRBV30 to TRBJ2-4; D is perhaps TRBD2 (5 bases). Sequenced sample: naive CD8+ T cells from blood, with Jurkat cell RNA spiked in. Subset defined: FACS-sorted CD8+CD4-CCR7+CD45RA+ naive T cells. The CDR3 loop reads CAWTLAKNTQYF. The DNA for the CDR3 is TGTGCCTGGACCCTAGCCAAAAACACTCAGTACTTC.